The clone carrying this TCR beta chain was seen a handful of times. Its specificity is not known. A single record per CDR3 protein comes from TCRdb applying MiXCR to the RT-PCR reads. The table has a few hundred thousand distinct CDR3 sequences, 9.5% to 13% seen once; the top ten hold 9.5% to 15%. This sample was included in a study of response to subunit inactivated influenza vaccine. General study findings and limits: The authors offered the suggestion that each seasonal influenza vaccination recruits few new T cells.

In germline, CDR1 is LNHDA, CDR2 SQIVND (reference sequence). The CDR3 is made up of 15 amino acids. Deletions cut 6 bases from V and 0 bases from J, with 11 bases between. The sequences come from PBMCs from blood, collected roughly 46 days after vaccination. The chain couples TRBV19 to TRBJ2-2, with D tentatively TRBD2 (5 bases). This TCR was recovered from a man aged 45-65 years who received an inactivated influenza vaccine. CDR3 nucleotide sequence: TGTGCCAGTAGCCTTATGCGGGCGAACACCGGGGAGCTGTTTTTT. It is translated as CASSLMRANTGELFF.